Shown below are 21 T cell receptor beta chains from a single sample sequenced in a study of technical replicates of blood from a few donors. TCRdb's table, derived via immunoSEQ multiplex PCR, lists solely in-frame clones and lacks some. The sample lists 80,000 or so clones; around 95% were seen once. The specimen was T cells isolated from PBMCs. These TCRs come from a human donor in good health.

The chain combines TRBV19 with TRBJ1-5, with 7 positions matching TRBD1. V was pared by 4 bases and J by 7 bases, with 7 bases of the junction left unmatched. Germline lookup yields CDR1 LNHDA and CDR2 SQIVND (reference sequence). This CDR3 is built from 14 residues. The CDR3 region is CASSRQGVRQPQHF. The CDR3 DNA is TGTGCCAGTAGTAGGCAGGGGGTCAGACAGCCCCAGCATTTT.

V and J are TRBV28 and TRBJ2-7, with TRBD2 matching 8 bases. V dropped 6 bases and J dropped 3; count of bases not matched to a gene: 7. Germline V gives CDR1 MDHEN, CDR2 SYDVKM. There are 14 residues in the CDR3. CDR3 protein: CASRLAGKNYEQYF. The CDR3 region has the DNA TGTGCCAGCAGATTAGCGGGAAAAAACTACGAGCAGTACTTC.

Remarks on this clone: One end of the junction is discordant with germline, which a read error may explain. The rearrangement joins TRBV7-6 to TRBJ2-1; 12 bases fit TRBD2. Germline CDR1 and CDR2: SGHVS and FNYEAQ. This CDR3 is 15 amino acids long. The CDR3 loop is CASSLAGGVYNEQFF. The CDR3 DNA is TGTGCCAGCAGCCTAGCGGGGGGGGTTTACAATGAGCAGTTCTTC. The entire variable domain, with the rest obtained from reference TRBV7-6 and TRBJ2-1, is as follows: GAGVSQSPRYKVTKRGQDVALRCDPISGHVSLYWYRQALGQGPEFLTYFNYEAQQDKSGLPNDRFSAERPEGSISTLTIQRTEQRDSAMYRCASSLAGGVYNEQFFGPGTRLTVL.

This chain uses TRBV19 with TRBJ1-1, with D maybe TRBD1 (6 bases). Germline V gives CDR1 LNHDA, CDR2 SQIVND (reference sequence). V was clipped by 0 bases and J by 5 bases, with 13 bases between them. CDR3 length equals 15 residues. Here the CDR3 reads CASSIDHQGWTEAFF. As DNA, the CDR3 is TGTGCCAGTAGTATAGATCATCAGGGGTGGACTGAAGCTTTCTTT.

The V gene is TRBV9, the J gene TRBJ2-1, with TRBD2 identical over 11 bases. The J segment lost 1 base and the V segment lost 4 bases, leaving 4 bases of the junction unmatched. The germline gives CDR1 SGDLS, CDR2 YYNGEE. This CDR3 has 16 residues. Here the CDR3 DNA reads TGTGCCAGCAGCACGGGACTAGCGGTTTCCTACAATGAGCAGTTCTTC. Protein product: CASSTGLAVSYNEQFF.

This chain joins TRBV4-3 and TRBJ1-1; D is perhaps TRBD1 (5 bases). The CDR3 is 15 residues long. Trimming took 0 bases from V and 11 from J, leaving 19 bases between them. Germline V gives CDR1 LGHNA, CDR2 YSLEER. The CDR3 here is CASSQDGSQRQGAFF. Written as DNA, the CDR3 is TGCGCCAGCAGCCAAGATGGGTCGCAACGGCAGGGCGCTTTCTTT.

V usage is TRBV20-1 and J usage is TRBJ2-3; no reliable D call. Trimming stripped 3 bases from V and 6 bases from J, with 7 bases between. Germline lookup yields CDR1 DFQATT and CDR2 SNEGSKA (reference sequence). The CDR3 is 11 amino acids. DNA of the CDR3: TGCAGTGCTAGCCTAACCGATACGCAGTATTTT. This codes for CSASLTDTQYF.

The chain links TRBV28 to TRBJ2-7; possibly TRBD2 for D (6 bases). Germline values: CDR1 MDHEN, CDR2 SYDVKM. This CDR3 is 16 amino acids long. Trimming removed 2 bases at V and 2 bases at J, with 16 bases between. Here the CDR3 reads CASSLEGEARAYEQYF. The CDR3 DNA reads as TGTGCCAGCAGTTTAGAAGGGGAGGCCAGGGCCTACGAGCAGTACTTC. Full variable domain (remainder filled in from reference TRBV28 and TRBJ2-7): DVKVTQSSRYLVKRTGEKVFLECVQDMDHENMFWYRQDPGLGLRLIYFSYDVKMKEKGDIPEGYSVSREKKERFSLILESASTNQTSMYLCASSLEGEARAYEQYFGPGTRLTVT.

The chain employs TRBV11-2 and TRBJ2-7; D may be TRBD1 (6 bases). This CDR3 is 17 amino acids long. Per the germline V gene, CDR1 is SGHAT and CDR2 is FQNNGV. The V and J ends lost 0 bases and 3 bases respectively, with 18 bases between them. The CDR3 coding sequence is TGTGCCAGCAGCTTAGATCAGGGGCAGAGCATCAACTACGAGCAGTACTTC. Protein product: CASSLDQGQSINYEQYF.

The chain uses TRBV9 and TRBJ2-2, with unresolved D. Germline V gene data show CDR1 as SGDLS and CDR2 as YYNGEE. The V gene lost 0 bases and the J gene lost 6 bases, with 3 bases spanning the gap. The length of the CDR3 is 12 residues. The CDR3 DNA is TGTGCCAGCAGCGTAGTCGCCGGGGAGCTGTTTTTT. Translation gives CASSVVAGELFF.

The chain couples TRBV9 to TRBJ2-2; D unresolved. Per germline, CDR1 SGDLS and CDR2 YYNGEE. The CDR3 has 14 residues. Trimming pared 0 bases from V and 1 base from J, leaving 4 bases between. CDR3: CASSVGQNTGELFF. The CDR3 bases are TGTGCCAGCAGCGTAGGGCAGAACACCGGGGAGCTGTTTTTT.

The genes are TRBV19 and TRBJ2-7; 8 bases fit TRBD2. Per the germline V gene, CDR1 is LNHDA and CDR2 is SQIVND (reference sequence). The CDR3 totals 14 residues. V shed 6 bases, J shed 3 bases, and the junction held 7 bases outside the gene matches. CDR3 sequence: CASSPGLAGYEQYF. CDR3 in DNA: TGTGCCAGTAGCCCCGGACTAGCAGGCTACGAGCAGTACTTC.

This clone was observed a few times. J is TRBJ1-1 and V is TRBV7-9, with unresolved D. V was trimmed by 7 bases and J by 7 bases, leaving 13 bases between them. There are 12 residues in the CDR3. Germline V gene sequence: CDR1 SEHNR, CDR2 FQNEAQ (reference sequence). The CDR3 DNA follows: TGTGCCAGCATAAGCGGTGCGGGTGAAGCTTTCTTT. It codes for CASISGAGEAFF.

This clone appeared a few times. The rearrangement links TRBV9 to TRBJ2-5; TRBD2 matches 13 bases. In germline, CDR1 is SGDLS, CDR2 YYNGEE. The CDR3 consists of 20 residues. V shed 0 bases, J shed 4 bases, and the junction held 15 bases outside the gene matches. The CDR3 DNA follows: TGTGCCAGCAGCGTAGATGTTGGGGGACTAGCGGGAAGATCGGCAGAGACCCAGTACTTC. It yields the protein CASSVDVGGLAGRSAETQYF.

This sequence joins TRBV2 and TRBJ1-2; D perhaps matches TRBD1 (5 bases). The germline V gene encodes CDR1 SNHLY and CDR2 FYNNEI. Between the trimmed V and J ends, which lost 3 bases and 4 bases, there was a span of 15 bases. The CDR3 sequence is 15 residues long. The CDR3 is CASSELGAGPYGYTF. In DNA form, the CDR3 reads TGTGCCAGCAGTGAGTTGGGCGCGGGACCCTATGGCTACACCTTC.

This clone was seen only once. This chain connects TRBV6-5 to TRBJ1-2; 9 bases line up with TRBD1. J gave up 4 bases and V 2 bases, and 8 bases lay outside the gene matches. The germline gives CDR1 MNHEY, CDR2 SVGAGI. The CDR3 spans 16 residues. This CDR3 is CASSYGSGTGSYGYTF. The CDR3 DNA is TGTGCCAGCAGTTACGGATCCGGGACAGGGTCCTATGGCTACACCTTC.

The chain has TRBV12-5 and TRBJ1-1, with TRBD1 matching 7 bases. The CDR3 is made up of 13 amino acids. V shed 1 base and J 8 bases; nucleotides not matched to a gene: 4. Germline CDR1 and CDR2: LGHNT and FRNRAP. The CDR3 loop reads CASGLGAGQEAFF. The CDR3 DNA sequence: TGTGCTAGTGGTTTGGGTGCGGGACAGGAAGCTTTCTTT. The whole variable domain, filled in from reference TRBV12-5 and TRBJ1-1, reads DARVTQTPRHKVTEMGQEVTMRCQPILGHNTVFWYRQTMMQGLELLAYFRNRAPLDDSGMPKDRFSAEMPDATLATLKIQPSEPRDSAVYFCASGLGAGQEAFFGQGTRLTVV.

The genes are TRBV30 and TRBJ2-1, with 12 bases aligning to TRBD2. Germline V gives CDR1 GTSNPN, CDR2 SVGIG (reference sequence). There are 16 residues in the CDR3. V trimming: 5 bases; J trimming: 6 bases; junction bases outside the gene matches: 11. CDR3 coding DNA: TGTGCCTGGGCCTCTCCTACTAGCGGGAGGTCCAATGAGCAGTTCTTC. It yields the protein CAWASPTSGRSNEQFF.

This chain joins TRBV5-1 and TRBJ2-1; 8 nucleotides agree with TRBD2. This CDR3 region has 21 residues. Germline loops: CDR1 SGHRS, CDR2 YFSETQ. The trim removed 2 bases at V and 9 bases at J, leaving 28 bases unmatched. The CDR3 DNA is TGCGCCAGCAGCTTACCCAGCGGGAGTTCACAAGACGCGGGTTTTAGAGGTGAGCAGTTCTTC. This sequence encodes CASSLPSGSSQDAGFRGEQFF.

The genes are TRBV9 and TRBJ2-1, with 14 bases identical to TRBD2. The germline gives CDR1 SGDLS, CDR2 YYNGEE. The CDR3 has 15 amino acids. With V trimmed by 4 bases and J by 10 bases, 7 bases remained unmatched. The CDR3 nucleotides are TGTGCCAGCAGCCCCGGGACTAGCGGGAGTGGGGAGCAGTTCTTC. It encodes CASSPGTSGSGEQFF. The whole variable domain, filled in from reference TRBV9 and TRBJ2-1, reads DSGVTQTPKHLITATGQRVTLRCSPRSGDLSVYWYQQSLDQGLQFLIQYYNGEERAKGNILERFSAQQFPDLHSELNLSSLELGDSALYFCASSPGTSGSGEQFFGPGTRLTVL.

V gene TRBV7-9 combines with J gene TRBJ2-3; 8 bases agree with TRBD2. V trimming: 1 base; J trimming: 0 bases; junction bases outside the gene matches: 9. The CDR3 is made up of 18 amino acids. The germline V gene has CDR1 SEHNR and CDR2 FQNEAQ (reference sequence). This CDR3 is CASSLGGLAFISTDTQYF. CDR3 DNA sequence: TGTGCCAGCAGCTTAGGAGGACTAGCTTTTATCAGCACAGATACGCAGTATTTT.